One and the same sample provided the 3 T cell receptor beta chains below, sequenced in a study of CD8 T cells in Susac syndrome. With random hexamers, about 0.45 to 1 ug RNA was reverse transcribed. A single record per CDR3 protein comes from TCRdb applying MiXCR to the immunoSEQ multiplex PCR reads. The sample records a few hundred thousand distinct CDR3 sequences, almost 85% being singletons. Sequenced material: CD8+ T cells from PBMCs. Every receptor here comes from a human donor with multiple sclerosis.

The chain is built from TRBV12-3 or TRBV12-4 and TRBJ2-7, with TRBD2 matching 7 bases. V was pared by 3 bases and J by 0 bases, with 11 bases of the junction left unmatched. This CDR3 contains 17 residues. The CDR3 spells CASSFPREASISYEQYF. The CDR3 nucleotides read TGTGCCAGCAGTTTCCCCCGGGAGGCTTCAATCTCCTACGAGCAGTACTTC.

The V call is TRBV13, the J call TRBJ2-1; 13 bases agree with TRBD2. V shed 4 bases and J 4 bases; nucleotides not matched to a gene: 4. This CDR3 has 16 amino acids. Germline assignment: CDR1 PRHDT and CDR2 FYEKMQ (reference sequence). The CDR3 sequence is CASSSGTSGEYNEQFF. The CDR3 DNA reads TGTGCCAGCAGCTCCGGGACTAGCGGGGAATACAATGAGCAGTTCTTC.

This chain connects TRBV20-1 to TRBJ2-5, with D possibly matching TRBD2 (6 bases). The CDR3 runs to 12 residues. Per the germline V gene, CDR1 is DFQATT and CDR2 is SNEGSKA (reference sequence). The germline V and J ends were trimmed by 4 bases and 3 bases, with 9 bases remaining between them. CDR3 coding DNA: TGCAGTGCTACTAGCGCCAAAGAGACCCAGTACTTC. Protein product: CSATSAKETQYF.